Presented here are 22 T cell receptor beta chains from one specimen sequenced in a study of OX40 agonist ivuxolimab in advanced cancers. Assay: immunoSEQ multiplex PCR; the TCRdb copy retains only in-frame clones and omits some. The top ten clones hold around 20% of a sample with tens of thousands of clones, about four fifths of them seen once. The sequences come from CD4+ or CD8+ T cells sorted from blood, collected in a trial of the OX40 agonist ivuxolimab. The receptors originated from an adult with an advanced solid tumor such as melanoma, head and neck, liver or kidney cancer.

This clone was picked up one time. The V and J genes are TRBV30 and TRBJ1-1; 10 bases map to TRBD1. The V gene's germline CDR1 is GTSNPN and CDR2 SVGIG (reference sequence). Trimming removed 3 bases from V and 1 base from J; junction bases left unmatched: 8. The CDR3 runs to 16 residues. The CDR3 DNA reads as TGTGCCTGGAGCTTCCGGGACAGGGGAAAGAACACTGAAGCTTTCTTT. Protein product: CAWSFRDRGKNTEAFF.

The chain is built from TRBV6-5 and TRBJ2-1; 8 nucleotides agree with TRBD2. This CDR3 region has 16 residues. Germline V gene lookup returns CDR1 MNHEY and CDR2 SVGAGI. J was trimmed by 6 bases and V by 2 bases; bases with no gene match: 9. Here the CDR3 reads CASSYLRGAPGNEQFF. In DNA form, the CDR3 reads TGTGCCAGCAGTTACCTGCGGGGGGCCCCGGGCAATGAGCAGTTCTTC.

The V and J genes are TRBV21-1 and TRBJ1-3; TRBD1, as called in the table, went unchecked against the DNA. TRBV21-1 is reported as a pseudogene. The length of the CDR3 is 17 residues. This CDR3 reads CASSKRRWGQVGNTIYF. CDR3 in DNA: TGTGCCAGCAGCAAAAGGAGATGGGGACAGGTGGGAAACACCATATATTTT.

V usage is TRBV7-9 and J usage is TRBJ2-1; TRBD2 matches at 8 bases. Germline CDR1 is SEHNR and CDR2 is FQNEAQ (reference sequence). The CDR3 extends over 16 amino acids. V lost 5 bases, J lost 5 bases, and 11 bases stayed unmatched. CDR3 bases: TGTGCCAGCAGCGCACGCTTAAGGACTAGCAACAATGAGCAGTTCTTC. Translated, it gives CASSARLRTSNNEQFF.

The V and J genes are TRBV18 and TRBJ2-2, with D perhaps matching TRBD2 (6 bases). V shed 1 base and J shed 4 bases, with 10 bases lying between them. CDR3 length equals 15 residues. Germline V gene data show CDR1 as KGHSH and CDR2 as LQKENI. The CDR3 DNA sequence: TGTGCCAGCTCACCACGGAGGGACCGCACCGGGGAGCTGTTTTTT. Amino acid sequence: CASSPRRDRTGELFF.

This clone was detected only a few times. The rearrangement uses TRBV11-2 and TRBJ2-1; 10 bases fit TRBD1. Trimming cost V 6 bases and J 6 bases; bases outside gene matches: 8. The V gene's germline CDR1 is SGHAT and CDR2 FQNNGV. This CDR3 region has 15 residues. CDR3 sequence: CASRETGGSGNEQFF. For the CDR3, the DNA is TGTGCCAGCAGGGAGACAGGGGGCTCTGGCAATGAGCAGTTCTTC.

The rearrangement uses TRBV7-9 and TRBJ1-1, with 9 nucleotides matching TRBD1. Germline V gene data show CDR1 as SEHNR and CDR2 as FQNEAQ (reference sequence). The CDR3 totals 18 residues. Trimming removed 3 bases from V and 1 base from J; junction bases left unmatched: 12. The CDR3 is CASSLRDRAGGANTEAFF. For the CDR3, the DNA is TGTGCCAGCAGCTTGAGGGACAGGGCTGGAGGGGCGAACACTGAAGCTTTCTTT.

The gene calls are TRBV7-9 and TRBJ1-2; TRBD1 matches 12 bases. V dropped 6 bases and J dropped 5; count of bases not matched to a gene: 7. CDR1 SEHNR and CDR2 FQNEAQ come from the germline V gene (reference sequence). The CDR3 consists of 15 residues. CDR3 in amino acids: CASSTGTGGVYGYTF. Here the CDR3 DNA reads TGTGCCAGCAGTACCGGGACAGGGGGCGTGTATGGCTACACCTTC.

The chain uses TRBV19 and TRBJ2-1; 14 bases line up with TRBD2. V shed 4 bases, J shed 8 bases, and the junction held 7 bases outside the gene matches. The CDR3 extends over 16 amino acids. Germline CDR1 LNHDA, CDR2 SQIVND (reference sequence). The CDR3 region is CASSSGTSGSIYEQFF. CDR3 nucleotides: TGTGCCAGTAGTAGCGGGACTAGCGGGAGTATTTATGAGCAGTTCTTC.

About this clone itself: A far larger clone is off by one base, so a read error is likely. Other DNA sequences within the sample encode an identical CDR3. V and J are TRBV9 and TRBJ2-7; the D gene is possibly TRBD1 (5 bases). This CDR3 contains 13 residues. Germline V CDR1 and CDR2: SGDLS, YYNGEE. The chain's CDR3 is CASSAGPWYEQYF. In DNA form, the CDR3 reads TGTGCCAGCTCGGCAGGGCCATGGTACGAGCAATACTTC.

V usage is TRBV7-2 and J usage is TRBJ2-1; TRBD2 matches 9 bases. Germline CDR1 and CDR2: SGHTA and FQGNSA. V shed 1 base and J 2 bases; nucleotides not matched to a gene: 3. The CDR3 loop spans 16 amino acids. CDR3 sequence reads: CASSLVSSGTYNEQFF. Here the CDR3 DNA reads TGTGCCAGCAGCTTAGTATCTAGCGGGACCTACAATGAGCAGTTCTTC.

CDR3 residues: CASRSGTGLNQPQHF. In DNA, the CDR3 is TGTGCCAGCAGATCGGGGACAGGGCTCAATCAGCCCCAGCATTTT. J is TRBJ1-5 and V is TRBV28; TRBD1 matches 9 bases. CDR1 is MDHEN and CDR2 is SYDVKM in the germline V gene. The CDR3 spans 15 residues. Trimming removed 6 bases from V and 3 bases from J; junction bases left unmatched: 6.

The rearrangement uses TRBV18 and TRBJ2-2; D is possibly TRBD2 (6 bases). Between the trimmed V and J ends, which lost 4 bases and 4 bases, there was a span of 10 bases. The germline CDR1 and CDR2 sequences are KGHSH and LQKENI. The CDR3 extends over 14 amino acids. CDR3 amino acids: CASSQTRFTGELFF. DNA of the CDR3: TGTGCCAGCTCACAGACTAGGTTCACCGGGGAGCTGTTTTTT.

The chain combines TRBV21-1 with TRBJ2-7. TRBV21-1 has pseudogene status. The CDR3 is 17 residues long. The CDR3 nucleotides are TGTGCCAGCAGCAAAAAACTTCCTATAGGGTTTTCCTACGAGCAGTACTTC. Its translation: CASSKKLPIGFSYEQYF.

This chain uses TRBV6-6 with TRBJ1-1; no definite D call. The V end lost 2 bases, the J end lost 8 bases, and 6 bases lay between the germline ends. The CDR3 is made up of 11 amino acids. CDR1 is MNHNY and CDR2 is SVGAGI in the germline V gene (reference sequence). Here the CDR3 DNA reads TGTGCCAGCAGTTACGTGGGAGAAGCTTTCTTT. Translation gives CASSYVGEAFF.

As for this clone: This same CDR3 is encoded by further DNA sequences in the sample. This sequence joins TRBV18 and TRBJ1-1; maybe TRBD1 (5 bases). This CDR3 region has 13 residues. Germline V gene sequence: CDR1 KGHSH, CDR2 LQKENI. V lost 3 bases to trimming and J lost 1 base, with 6 bases between them. The CDR3, as DNA: TGTGCCAGCTCACCGGGGCAGAACACTGAAGCTTTCTTT. Amino acids: CASSPGQNTEAFF. Variable domain in full (rest from reference TRBV18 and TRBJ1-1): NAGVMQNPRHLVRRRGQEARLRCSPMKGHSHVYWYRQLPEEGLKFMVYLQKENIIDESGMPKERFSAEFPKEGPSILRIQQVVRGDSAAYFCASSPGQNTEAFFGQGTRLTVV.

The chain combines TRBV30 with TRBJ2-3, with 8 positions matching TRBD1. Germline CDR1 is GTSNPN and CDR2 is SVGIG (reference sequence). V was pared by 3 bases and J by 6 bases, with 8 bases of the junction left unmatched. There are 14 residues in the CDR3. The CDR3 DNA reads TGTGCCTGGAGCAGTGGCAGGGGGCGGGATACGCAGTATTTT. As protein: CAWSSGRGRDTQYF.

The rearrangement uses TRBV5-6 and TRBJ2-5; D may correspond to TRBD1 or TRBD2 (6 bases each). V was cut by 2 bases and J by 5 bases, with 13 bases left in between. Germline V gives CDR1 SGHDT, CDR2 YYEEEE. CDR3 length equals 14 residues. The DNA of the CDR3 is TGTGCCAGCAGCTTCAGACAGGCGGGGGAGACCCAGTACTTC. Protein: CASSFRQAGETQYF.

The count of this clone is one. The V and J genes are TRBV30 and TRBJ2-5, with 12 bases that match TRBD2. The J call may be mistaken, given a closer DNA end match to TRBJ2-7. Germline CDR1 is GTSNPN and CDR2 is SVGIG (reference sequence). This CDR3 is 13 amino acids long. The CDR3, as DNA: TGTGCCTGGCGACTAGCGGGGGCCTACGAGCAGTACTTC. Encoded protein: CAWRLAGAYEQYF.

The CDR3: CASSLGTGGGNQPQHF. CDR3 nucleotides: TGTGCCAGCAGTTTAGGGACAGGGGGTGGCAATCAGCCCCAGCATTTT. The rearrangement uses TRBV27 and TRBJ1-5; TRBD1 agrees at 11 bases. The germline V gene has CDR1 MNHEY and CDR2 SMNVEV (reference sequence). The CDR3 is made up of 16 amino acids. V dropped 2 bases and J dropped 2; count of bases not matched to a gene: 2.

CDR3: CASRLTGADEQYF. The CDR3, as DNA: TGTGCCAGCCGACTGACAGGGGCGGACGAGCAGTACTTC. V usage is TRBV6-5 and J usage is TRBJ2-7; 8 positions match TRBD1. The junction had 8 bases not matched to a gene; V was cut back by 8 bases and J by 5 bases. This CDR3 region has 13 residues. Germline CDR1 MNHEY, CDR2 SVGAGI.

This clone occurred once. This chain's CDR3 is CAISEWESRDRVVFRGYTF. CDR3 coding DNA: TGTGCCATCAGTGAGTGGGAATCGAGGGACAGGGTAGTCTTTAGGGGCTACACCTTC. This sequence joins TRBV10-3 and TRBJ1-2, with TRBD1 matching 9 bases. Per the germline V gene, CDR1 is ENHRY and CDR2 is SYGVKD. CDR3 length: 19 residues. After removal of 1 base from V and 8 bases from J, the junction contained 20 bases not matched to a gene.